This T cell receptor beta chain derives from a study of blood T cells in healthy people across ages. This CDR3 has 15 residues. Trimming left V 5 bases short and J 3 bases short, with 16 bases between. CDR1 and CDR2 from the germline V gene are SGHVS and FNYEAQ. A second PCR, run for roughly 7 to 11 cycles, used a sample-barcoded 5' primer plus a J-beta primer mix. Each CDR3 protein gets one entry after TCRdb re-called the 5' RACE reads with MiXCR. Here the sample spans around 1,500,000 distinct CDR3 sequences, 40% to 50% being singletons. This clonotype came up a few times. The sample consisted of blood. The sequence came from a young woman in good health. The rearrangement uses TRBV7-6 and TRBJ1-2; D may be TRBD1 (5 bases). The CDR3 bases are TGTGCCAGCAGCCCAAGGGGAGGGAACGACTATGGCTACACCTTC. Its protein is CASSPRGGNDYGYTF. Full variable domain (rest looked up from reference TRBV7-6 and TRBJ1-2): GAGVSQSPRYKVTKRGQDVALRCDPISGHVSLYWYRQALGQGPEFLTYFNYEAQQDKSGLPNDRFSAERPEGSISTLTIQRTEQRDSAMYRCASSPRGGNDYGYTFGSGTRLTVV.